These 31 T cell receptor beta chains came from one sample sequenced in a study of TIL therapy for anti-PD-1-resistant metastatic lung cancer. Time point meaning: pre-treatment sample, taken before nivolumab and TIL therapy. This was the immunoSEQ v3 assay. Libraries were prepared by immunoSEQ multiplex PCR; TCRdb keeps only in-frame clonotypes and omits some of them. The sample carries about 45,000 clones, around 80% recorded once. The source was blood, collected at baseline. The receptors come from an older man with non-small cell lung cancer.

This clone was detected only once. This sequence joins TRBV28 and TRBJ1-2; D may be TRBD1 (6 bases). Per the germline V gene, CDR1 is MDHEN and CDR2 is SYDVKM. The CDR3 extends over 12 amino acids. The ends were cut back, 8 bases at V and 5 bases at J, with 12 bases in the middle. CDR3 nucleotide sequence: TGTGCCAGCCTTAGACAGGAGTATGGCTACACCTTC. Its translation: CASLRQEYGYTF.

About this clone: This sample also contains other DNA sequences that code for the same CDR3. The chain recombines TRBV6-5 with TRBJ2-3; 8 bases align to TRBD1. The CDR3 totals 15 residues. The J segment lost 2 bases and the V segment lost 6 bases, leaving 7 bases of the junction unmatched. Per the germline V gene, CDR1 is MNHEY and CDR2 is SVGAGI. CDR3 in DNA: TGTGCCAGCAGCCCCGGACAGGGAGTCACAGATACGCAGTATTTT. Translation: CASSPGQGVTDTQYF.

The V call is TRBV5-1, the J call TRBJ2-3; the D is unclear. The CDR3 covers 14 residues. Trimming left V 5 bases short and J 1 base short, with 11 bases between. Germline CDR1 is SGHRS and CDR2 is YFSETQ. CDR3 residues: CASSERRGTDTQYF. CDR3 bases: TGCGCCAGCAGTGAGAGAAGGGGCACAGATACGCAGTATTTT.

This chain connects TRBV9 to TRBJ2-2, with TRBD2 matching 15 bases. CDR1 SGDLS and CDR2 YYNGEE come from the germline V gene. V trimming: 4 bases; J trimming: 7 bases; junction bases outside the gene matches: 5. The CDR3 is made up of 16 amino acids. CDR3 in DNA: TGTGCCAGCAGCCAAGGGACTAGCGGGAGGCTCGGGGAGCTGTTTTTT. It translates to CASSQGTSGRLGELFF. The whole variable domain, filled in from reference TRBV9 and TRBJ2-2, reads DSGVTQTPKHLITATGQRVTLRCSPRSGDLSVYWYQQSLDQGLQFLIQYYNGEERAKGNILERFSAQQFPDLHSELNLSSLELGDSALYFCASSQGTSGRLGELFFGEGSRLTVL.

This clone appeared a few times. This chain connects TRBV11-2 to TRBJ2-4; D ambiguous. The CDR3 contains 11 residues. Germline CDR1 SGHAT, CDR2 FQNNGV. Trimming stripped 7 bases from V and 7 bases from J, with 8 bases between. The CDR3: CASTPSNIQYF. The CDR3 region has the DNA TGTGCCAGCACCCCGTCCAACATTCAGTACTTC.

The chain combines TRBV5-8 with TRBJ1-1; possibly TRBD1 for D (6 bases). V gave up 0 bases and J gave up 10 bases, with 13 bases separating them. The CDR3 is 13 amino acids. The V gene's germline CDR1 is SGHTS and CDR2 YDEGEE. The CDR3 DNA reads as TGTGCCAGCAGCTTGGAACAGGGTAGGAGAGCTTTCTTT. Protein sequence: CASSLEQGRRAFF.

This chain links TRBV11-1 with TRBJ2-5; TRBD1 matches at 9 bases. Germline loops: CDR1 SGHAT, CDR2 FQDESV (reference sequence). The CDR3 consists of 13 residues. V dropped 5 bases and J dropped 5; count of bases not matched to a gene: 3. The CDR3 DNA reads TGTGCCAGCAGCCAACAGGGGGCTGAGACCCAGTACTTC. Translating gives CASSQQGAETQYF.

The chain couples TRBV7-2 to TRBJ2-3; TRBD2 agrees at 14 bases. Germline CDR1 SGHTA, CDR2 FQGNSA. V was clipped by 5 bases and J by 2 bases; unmatched bases: 6. This CDR3 comprises 17 residues. CDR3 amino acids: CASSPGTSGGNTDTQYF. The CDR3 DNA sequence: TGTGCCAGCAGCCCTGGGACTAGCGGGGGTAACACAGATACGCAGTATTTT.

The chain has TRBV11-2 and TRBJ2-4; TRBD1 agrees at 12 bases. The ends lost 3 bases at V and 8 bases at J; junction bases unmatched: 8. This CDR3 has 16 residues. The germline gives CDR1 SGHAT, CDR2 FQNNGV. Written as DNA, the CDR3 is TGTGCCAGCAGCTTGGGACAGGGGGCGGGTAGGGACATTCAGTACTTC. Its protein is CASSLGQGAGRDIQYF.

In its sample, this clone was seen a few times. V gene TRBV5-8 combines with J gene TRBJ2-7, with D maybe TRBD2 (5 bases). The CDR3 spans 14 residues. V dropped 6 bases and J dropped 4 bases, with 17 bases sitting between them. Germline lookup yields CDR1 SGHTS and CDR2 YDEGEE. The CDR3 region has the DNA TGTGCCAGCACGGTAGCGAATCCCCCTTACGAGCAGTACTTC. Amino acid sequence: CASTVANPPYEQYF.

The CDR3 nucleotides read TGTGCCAGCAGCGTAGGACTAGCGGGGGGTACCGGGGAGCTGTTTTTT. Protein sequence: CASSVGLAGGTGELFF. The chain links TRBV9 to TRBJ2-2, with 13 nucleotides matching TRBD2. The V and J ends lost 0 bases and 5 bases, in that order; junction bases with no gene match: 1. CDR3 size: 16 residues. Germline values: CDR1 SGDLS, CDR2 YYNGEE.

Comments on this clone: The sample has other DNA sequences that encode this CDR3 too. V is TRBV7-9 and J is TRBJ2-7, with TRBD2 matching over 8 bases. V shed 4 bases, J shed 2 bases, and the junction held 1 base outside the gene matches. The CDR3 length is 13 residues. The V gene's germline CDR1 is SEHNR and CDR2 FQNEAQ (reference sequence). The CDR3 region is CASSSGLAYEQYF. CDR3 in DNA: TGTGCCAGCAGCTCGGGACTAGCCTACGAGCAGTACTTC. The variable domain in full, completed from reference TRBV7-9 and TRBJ2-7, reads DTGVSQNPRHKITKRGQNVTFRCDPISEHNRLYWYRQTLGQGPEFLTYFQNEAQLEKSRLLSDRFSAERPKGSFSTLEIQRTEQGDSAMYLCASSSGLAYEQYFGPGTRLTVT.

The rearrangement links TRBV2 to TRBJ1-2; D remains unclear. The CDR3 extends over 14 amino acids. The V gene's germline CDR1 is SNHLY and CDR2 FYNNEI. V lost 3 bases and J 0 bases, leaving 8 bases between the germline ends. In DNA form, the CDR3 reads TGTGCCAGCAGTGAGCAGCCAACTAACTATGGCTACACCTTC. Residues: CASSEQPTNYGYTF.

The CDR3 region is CASSIDRSYEQYF. CDR3 nucleotide sequence: TGTGCCAGTAGTATAGACAGATCCTACGAGCAGTACTTC. The chain recombines TRBV19 with TRBJ2-7; D gene unclear. The V gene lost 0 bases and the J gene lost 1 base, with 4 bases spanning the gap. Germline loops: CDR1 LNHDA, CDR2 SQIVND (reference sequence). The CDR3 loop spans 13 amino acids.

The rearrangement joins TRBV27 to TRBJ2-1, with D uncertain. This CDR3 has 15 residues. The V and J ends lost 5 bases and 4 bases respectively, with 15 bases between them. CDR1 MNHEY and CDR2 SMNVEV come from the germline V gene (reference sequence). CDR3 bases: TGTGCCAGCAGTCCGCTGGCCCTGGGTTACAATGAGCAGTTCTTC. This sequence encodes CASSPLALGYNEQFF.

The V and J genes are TRBV27 and TRBJ1-5; D is unresolved. The ends were cut back, 4 bases at V and 6 bases at J, with 10 bases in the middle. The germline gives CDR1 MNHEY, CDR2 SMNVEV (reference sequence). The CDR3 consists of 13 residues. The chain's CDR3 is CASSSEFGQPQHF. The CDR3 region has the DNA TGTGCCAGCAGTTCAGAATTTGGTCAGCCCCAGCATTTT.

V gene TRBV6-5 combines with J gene TRBJ1-5; D possibly corresponds to TRBD1 (5 bases). Trimming stripped 6 bases from V and 6 bases from J, with 9 bases between. In germline, CDR1 is MNHEY, CDR2 SVGAGI. The CDR3 is made up of 12 amino acids. The CDR3 reads CASRGVGQPQHF. The DNA of the CDR3 is TGTGCCAGCAGGGGGGTGGGTCAGCCCCAGCATTTT.

The gene calls are TRBV5-1 and TRBJ1-1, with a tentative D call TRBD1 (5 bases). The germline CDR1 and CDR2 sequences are SGHRS and YFSETQ. Trimming removed 3 bases from V and 1 base from J, with 19 bases in between. CDR3 size: 17 residues. For the CDR3, the DNA is TGCGCCAGCAGCTGGGGGACCCTGACAGCGCAGAACACTGAAGCTTTCTTT. It encodes CASSWGTLTAQNTEAFF.

V is TRBV4-3 and J is TRBJ2-7; 9 bases map to TRBD2. The CDR3 length is 15 residues. The germline CDR1 and CDR2 sequences are LGHNA and YSLEER. With 1 base clipped from V and 3 bases from J, the junction kept 4 bases outside the gene matches. The CDR3 bases are TGCGCCAGCAGCCAAGTTTCTAGCGGGAACTACGAGCAGTACTTC. As protein: CASSQVSSGNYEQYF.

The chain joins TRBV9 to TRBJ1-4; TRBD1 matches 9 bases. The J segment lost 6 bases and the V segment lost 3 bases, leaving 9 bases of the junction unmatched. This CDR3 spans 16 amino acids. Germline-derived CDR1 and CDR2 are SGDLS and YYNGEE. The CDR3 DNA follows: TGTGCCAGCAGCGGCGGATCGGGACAGGGTTATGAAAAACTGTTTTTT. Translated, it gives CASSGGSGQGYEKLFF.

The genes are TRBV5-6 and TRBJ2-2; the D is unclear. V lost 2 bases to trimming and J lost 3 bases, with 11 bases between them. This CDR3 has 15 amino acids. Germline CDR1 reads SGHDT; CDR2 reads YYEEEE. The CDR3 DNA sequence: TGTGCCAGCAGCTTCAGTGGGCTGCACACCGGGGAGCTGTTTTTT. Translating it yields CASSFSGLHTGELFF. Full variable domain (remainder filled in from reference TRBV5-6 and TRBJ2-2): DAGVTQSPTHLIKTRGQQVTLRCSPKSGHDTVSWYQQALGQGPQFIFQYYEEEERQRGNFPDRFSGHQFPNYSSELNVNALLLGDSALYLCASSFSGLHTGELFFGEGSRLTVL.

This clone was picked up one time. J is TRBJ1-4 and V is TRBV9; 8 bases fit TRBD1. CDR1 and CDR2 from the germline V gene are SGDLS and YYNGEE. The CDR3 runs 14 residues. J lost 8 bases, V lost 0 bases, and 3 bases had no gene match. Here the CDR3 reads CASSVADRGEKLFF. CDR3 nucleotide sequence: TGTGCCAGCAGCGTAGCTGACAGGGGAGAAAAACTGTTTTTT.

This clone occurred a few times. The J gene is TRBJ1-4, the V gene TRBV7-9; no clear D. Germline lookup yields CDR1 SEHNR and CDR2 FQNEAQ (reference sequence). The CDR3 length is 13 residues. The ends were cut back, 0 bases at V and 9 bases at J, with 8 bases in the middle. The CDR3 loop is CASSLAEVKKLFF. In DNA form, the CDR3 reads TGTGCCAGCAGCTTAGCGGAGGTGAAAAAACTGTTTTTT.

This chain uses TRBV28 with TRBJ2-7, with D hard to call. The CDR3 has 16 residues. Germline values: CDR1 MDHEN, CDR2 SYDVKM. V lost 3 bases, J lost 2 bases, and 17 bases lay in between. The CDR3 protein is CASSFRGRSFPYEQYF. As DNA, the CDR3 is TGTGCCAGCAGTTTCCGAGGCAGAAGCTTCCCCTACGAGCAGTACTTC.

The chain has TRBV7-2 and TRBJ2-7; TRBD1 or TRBD2 may be the D gene (5 bases each). The CDR3 has 15 residues. CDR1 and CDR2 (germline): SGHTA, FQGNSA. Deletions cut 4 bases from V and 3 bases from J, with 16 bases between. CDR3 coding DNA: TGTGCCAGCAGCTCGAGGGGTACCGTAATCTACGAGCAGTACTTC. This codes for CASSSRGTVIYEQYF.

The chain links TRBV5-1 to TRBJ2-3; TRBD2 aligns across 9 bases. CDR3 size: 14 residues. J was trimmed by 6 bases and V by 1 base; bases with no gene match: 3. The germline gives CDR1 SGHRS, CDR2 YFSETQ. The CDR3 loop is CASSLYSGSDTQYF. For the CDR3, the DNA is TGCGCCAGCAGCTTGTATAGCGGGAGTGATACGCAGTATTTT.

The V gene is TRBV11-2, the J gene TRBJ2-2; 11 nucleotides line up with TRBD1. V gave up 1 base and J gave up 4 bases; unmatched junction bases: 5. The CDR3 sequence is 17 residues long. CDR1 and CDR2 from the germline V gene are SGHAT and FQNNGV. The CDR3, as DNA: TGTGCCAGCAGCTTAGGAAAGGGGACAGGGGGCACCGGGGAGCTGTTTTTT. Its protein product is CASSLGKGTGGTGELFF.

This chain links TRBV6-5 with TRBJ2-1; the D call may be TRBD1 or TRBD2 (5 bases each). Trimming took 5 bases from V and 9 from J, leaving 17 bases between them. The CDR3 contains 14 residues. Germline lookup yields CDR1 MNHEY and CDR2 SVGAGI. The CDR3 bases are TGTGCCAGCAGTGATCCGGGACCCAGGAGTGAGCAGTTCTTC. Translation gives CASSDPGPRSEQFF.

This clone was seen a single time. The chain uses TRBV6-6 and TRBJ2-1, with unresolved D. The CDR3 contains 11 residues. V was pared by 6 bases and J by 5 bases, with 5 bases between. From germline, CDR1 is MNHNY and CDR2 SVGAGI (reference sequence). This CDR3 reads CASSRNNEQFF. CDR3 nucleotide sequence: TGTGCCAGCAGCAGGAACAATGAGCAGTTCTTC.

The rearrangement links TRBV19 to TRBJ1-3; D is undetermined. CDR1 LNHDA and CDR2 SQIVND come from the germline V gene (reference sequence). Between the trimmed V and J ends, which lost 8 bases and 0 bases, there was a span of 11 bases. The CDR3 is 14 amino acids. CDR3 bases: TGTGCCAGTTCGAGGGCGCCCTCTGGAAACACCATATATTTT. It codes for CASSRAPSGNTIYF.

This clone turned up a few times. The J gene is TRBJ2-1, the V gene TRBV6-6, with TRBD2 identical over 12 bases. The CDR3 length is 15 residues. Trimming removed 7 bases from V and 5 bases from J; junction bases left unmatched: 6. Germline loops: CDR1 MNHNY, CDR2 SVGAGI (reference sequence). CDR3 protein: CASTLAGGPDNEQFF. DNA of the CDR3: TGTGCCAGCACCCTAGCGGGAGGGCCCGACAATGAGCAGTTCTTC.